These T cell receptor beta chains were read from a single sample in a study of a mutant IDH1 vaccine in newly diagnosed glioma. The method was immunoSEQ multiplex PCR; TCRdb's version includes in-frame clones alone and lacks a portion of them. The table records 84,000 or so clones, around four fifths of them present only once. Their target antigens are unknown. Sequenced here: PBMCs, sampled from a glioma patient whose treatment included an IDH1 peptide vaccine. These receptors were taken from a middle-aged man with glioma. Both conserved end residues are part of each CDR3. A D gene is named only where the DNA matches it firmly. The listing skips clone size in some rows; elsewhere it reads once, few, many or a size class.

d_call,v_call,cdr3_length,clone_size,j_call,cdr3_aa,cdr3_nt
-,TRBV7-2,17,-,TRBJ1-1,CASSFPIQGTRDTEAFF,TGTGCCAGCAGCTTTCCCATTCAGGGAACGAGGGACACTGAAGCTTTCTTT
-,TRBV5-5,15,-,TRBJ2-3,CASSLAGSGGDTQYF,TGTGCCAGCAGCTTGGCCGGGAGCGGTGGAGATACGCAGTATTTT
-,TRBV10-3,15,-,TRBJ1-5,CAIGEVPRGGQPQHF,TGTGCCATCGGTGAAGTTCCAAGGGGAGGCCAGCCCCAGCATTTT
-,TRBV6-1,15,once,TRBJ1-4,CASRTYRNSNEKLFF,TGTGCCAGCAGGACGTACAGGAATTCTAATGAAAAACTGTTTTTT
-,TRBV10-3,15,-,TRBJ2-5,CAISEADSLQETQYF,TGTGCCATCAGTGAGGCGGACAGCTTACAAGAGACCCAGTACTTC
-,TRBV28,13,few,TRBJ1-5,CASRDRVNQPQHF,TGTGCCAGCAGAGACAGAGTCAATCAGCCCCAGCATTTT
-,TRBV6-5,11,-,TRBJ2-7,CASSGSYEQYF,TGTGCCAGCAGCGGCTCCTACGAGCAGTACTTC
TRBD1,TRBV9,17,-,TRBJ1-3,CASSPWDSQSSGNTIYF,TGTGCCAGCAGCCCGTGGGACAGCCAGAGCTCTGGAAACACCATATATTTT
-,TRBV27,16,once,TRBJ2-5,CASSPRLGLGRETQYF,TGTGCCAGCAGTCCGCGACTAGGTTTAGGAAGAGAGACCCAGTACTTC
-,TRBV5-3,14,-,TRBJ1-5,CARSLVGFNQPQHF,TGTGCCAGAAGCTTGGTAGGGTTCAATCAGCCCCAGCATTTT
-,TRBV6-5,15,few,TRBJ2-6,CASSYDGSGANVLTF,TGTGCCAGCAGTTACGACGGCTCTGGGGCCAACGTCCTGACTTTC
-,TRBV27,14,-,TRBJ2-7,CASSARLASYEQYF,TGTGCCAGCAGCGCAAGACTGGCCTCCTACGAGCAGTACTTC
-,TRBV7-2,14,-,TRBJ2-5,CASSSMVLSETQYF,TGTGCCAGCAGCTCTATGGTTCTGAGTGAGACCCAGTACTTC
TRBD1,TRBV19,13,-,TRBJ1-1,CASSIAGQGTAFF,TGTGCCAGTAGTATAGCGGGACAGGGGACGGCTTTCTTT
TRBD1,TRBV18,15,-,TRBJ1-5,CASSSGQSPNQPQHF,TGTGCCAGCTCATCGGGACAGAGCCCCAATCAGCCCCAGCATTTT
-,TRBV27,15,-,TRBJ1-1,CASSLRAGALVEAFF,TGTGCCAGCAGTTTAAGGGCAGGGGCGTTGGTTGAAGCTTTCTTT
TRBD1,TRBV10-3,14,-,TRBJ2-3,CAISAGTGTDTQYF,TGTGCCATCAGTGCCGGGACAGGAACAGATACGCAGTATTTT
TRBD2,TRBV7-3,17,once,TRBJ2-3,CASSVDGAGSPTDTQYF,TGTGCCAGCAGCGTAGACGGAGCGGGATCCCCCACAGATACGCAGTATTTT
TRBD2,TRBV28,15,-,TRBJ2-2,CASTNGGSGMRELFF,TGTGCCAGCACCAATGGCGGGAGCGGTATGAGGGAGCTGTTTTTT
-,TRBV5-4,15,-,TRBJ2-7,CASSWAWVGGYEQYF,TGTGCCAGCAGCTGGGCCTGGGTTGGCGGCTACGAGCAGTACTTC
-,TRBV7-8,16,-,TRBJ2-5,CASSLAGSRAGETQYF,TGTGCCAGCAGCTTAGCAGGATCGCGCGCCGGGGAGACCCAGTACTTC
-,TRBV18,14,-,TRBJ2-2,CASSPRQNTGELFF,TGTGCCAGCTCACCACGACAGAACACCGGGGAGCTGTTTTTT
-,TRBV4-3,17,many,TRBJ2-6,CASSRSDSSSGANVLTF,TGCGCCAGCAGCCGATCAGACAGCAGCTCTGGGGCCAACGTCCTGACTTTC
-,TRBV27,15,-,TRBJ2-2,CASSLSITFGGELFF,TGTGCCAGCAGTTTATCGATAACGTTCGGCGGGGAGCTGTTTTTT
-,TRBV10-1,15,-,TRBJ2-1,CASSELGGKTDEQFF,TGCGCCAGCAGTGAATTGGGGGGCAAGACTGATGAGCAGTTCTTC
-,TRBV11-3,11,-,TRBJ1-2,CASSLGYGYTF,TGTGCCAGCAGCTTAGGTTATGGCTACACCTTC
TRBD2,TRBV2,13,once,TRBJ2-7,CASSPLRGGEQYF,TGTGCCAGCAGTCCCCTGCGGGGGGGCGAGCAGTACTTC
-,TRBV15,15,once,TRBJ1-5,CATSRGLDGNQPQHF,TGTGCCACCAGCAGAGGACTCGATGGCAATCAGCCCCAGCATTTT
TRBD1,TRBV29-1,13,-,TRBJ2-7,CSAMTGRAYEQYF,TGCAGCGCCATGACAGGGCGGGCCTACGAGCAGTACTTC
-,TRBV6-1,15,few,TRBJ1-3,CASSEARGSGNTIYF,TGTGCCAGCAGTGAAGCGCGGGGCTCTGGAAACACCATATATTTT
-,TRBV30,12,-,TRBJ2-5,CAWREEAASQYF,TGTGCCTGGAGAGAGGAGGCAGCCTCCCAGTACTTC
-,TRBV19,14,-,TRBJ2-7,CASSAGSGSYEQYF,TGTGCCAGTAGTGCAGGGAGTGGAAGCTACGAGCAGTACTTC
-,TRBV2,14,-,TRBJ2-5,CASSEGYGPETQYF,TGTGCCAGCAGTGAAGGATATGGCCCTGAGACCCAGTACTTC
TRBD2,TRBV7-8,16,-,TRBJ2-2,CASSFTASGNTGELFF,TGTGCCAGCAGCTTTACTGCTAGCGGGAACACCGGGGAGCTGTTTTTT
TRBD2,TRBV7-9,14,-,TRBJ2-7,CASSPTAGAPEQYF,TGTGCCAGCAGCCCAACAGCGGGGGCTCCCGAGCAGTACTTC
-,TRBV4-3,17,-,TRBJ1-4,CASSQDVSRATNEKLFF,TGCGCCAGCAGCCAAGATGTGTCCAGGGCAACTAATGAAAAACTGTTTTTT
TRBD1,TRBV4-3,15,-,TRBJ1-6,CASSHADRDFSPLHF,TGCGCCAGCAGCCATGCTGACAGGGATTTTTCACCCCTCCACTTT
TRBD2,TRBV10-3,16,-,TRBJ2-2,CAISEASGRSAGELFF,TGTGCCATCAGTGAAGCTAGCGGGAGGTCGGCCGGGGAGCTGTTTTTT